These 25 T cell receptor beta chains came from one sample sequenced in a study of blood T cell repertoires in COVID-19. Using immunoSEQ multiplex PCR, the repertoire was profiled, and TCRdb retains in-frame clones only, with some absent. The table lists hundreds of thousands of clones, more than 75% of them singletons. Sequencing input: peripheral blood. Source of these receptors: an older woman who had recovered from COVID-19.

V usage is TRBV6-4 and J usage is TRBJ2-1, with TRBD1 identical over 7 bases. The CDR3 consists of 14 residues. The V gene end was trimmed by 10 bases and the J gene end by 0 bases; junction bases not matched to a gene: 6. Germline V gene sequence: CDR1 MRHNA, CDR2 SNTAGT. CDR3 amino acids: CATYRGPSYNEQFF. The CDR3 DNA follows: TGTGCCACCTATAGGGGGCCCTCCTACAATGAGCAGTTCTTC.

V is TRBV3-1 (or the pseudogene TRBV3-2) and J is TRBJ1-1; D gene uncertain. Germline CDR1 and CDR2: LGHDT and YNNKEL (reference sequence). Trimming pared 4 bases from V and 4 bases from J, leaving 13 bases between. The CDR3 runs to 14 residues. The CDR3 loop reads CASSLSWEGTEAFF. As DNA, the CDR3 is TGTGCCAGCAGCCTAAGTTGGGAGGGCACTGAAGCTTTCTTT.

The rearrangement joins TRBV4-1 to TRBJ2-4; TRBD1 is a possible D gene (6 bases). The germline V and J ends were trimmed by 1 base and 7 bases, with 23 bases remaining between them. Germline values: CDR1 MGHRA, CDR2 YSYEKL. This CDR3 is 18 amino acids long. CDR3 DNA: TGCGCCAGCAGCCAAGGAGGGCAGACAGGACACCTCGGGAACATTCAGTACTTC. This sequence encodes CASSQGGQTGHLGNIQYF.

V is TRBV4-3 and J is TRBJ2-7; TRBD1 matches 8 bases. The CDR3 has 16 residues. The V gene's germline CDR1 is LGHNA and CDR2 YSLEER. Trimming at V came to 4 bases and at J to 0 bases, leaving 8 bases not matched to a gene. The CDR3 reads CASSPGAQGGSYEQYF. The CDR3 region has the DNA TGCGCCAGCAGCCCCGGCGCACAGGGGGGCTCCTACGAGCAGTACTTC.

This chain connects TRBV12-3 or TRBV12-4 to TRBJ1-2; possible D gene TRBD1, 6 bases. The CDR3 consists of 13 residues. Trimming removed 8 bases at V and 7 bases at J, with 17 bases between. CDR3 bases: TGTGCCAGCGCCTTGGACAGCCTCGGTGGCTACACCTTC. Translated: CASALDSLGGYTF.

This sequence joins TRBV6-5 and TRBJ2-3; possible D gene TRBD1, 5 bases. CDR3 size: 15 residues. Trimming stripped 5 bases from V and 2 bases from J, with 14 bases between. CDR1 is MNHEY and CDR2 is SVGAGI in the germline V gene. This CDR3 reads CASSPMGQITDTQYF. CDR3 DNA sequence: TGTGCCAGCAGTCCAATGGGGCAGATCACAGATACGCAGTATTTT.

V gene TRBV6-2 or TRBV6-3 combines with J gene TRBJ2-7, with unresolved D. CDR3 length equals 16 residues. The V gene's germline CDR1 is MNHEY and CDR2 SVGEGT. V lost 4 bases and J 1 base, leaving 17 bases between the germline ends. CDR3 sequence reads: CASSSPGSVGSYEQYF. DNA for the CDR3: TGTGCCAGCAGTTCCCCCGGGTCGGTTGGATCCTACGAGCAGTACTTC.

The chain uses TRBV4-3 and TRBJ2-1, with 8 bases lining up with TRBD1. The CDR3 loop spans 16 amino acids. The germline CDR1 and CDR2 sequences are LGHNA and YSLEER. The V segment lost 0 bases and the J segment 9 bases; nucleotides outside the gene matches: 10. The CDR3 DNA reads TGCGCCAGCAGCCAAGAAAGAGGACAGGGCTTTAGTGAGCAGTTCTTC. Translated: CASSQERGQGFSEQFF.

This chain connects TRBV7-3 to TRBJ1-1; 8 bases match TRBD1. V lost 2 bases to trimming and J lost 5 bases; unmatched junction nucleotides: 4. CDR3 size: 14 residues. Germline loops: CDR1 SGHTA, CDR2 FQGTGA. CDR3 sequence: CASSLQGARTEAFF. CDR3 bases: TGTGCCAGCAGCTTACAGGGGGCGAGGACTGAAGCTTTCTTT.

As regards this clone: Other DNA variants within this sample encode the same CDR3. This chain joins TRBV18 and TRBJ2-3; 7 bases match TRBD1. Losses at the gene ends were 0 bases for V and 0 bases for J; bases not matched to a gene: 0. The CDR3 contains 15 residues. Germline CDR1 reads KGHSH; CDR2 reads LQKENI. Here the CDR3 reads CASSPPGQSTDTQYF. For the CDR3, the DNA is TGTGCCAGCTCACCACCGGGACAGAGCACAGATACGCAGTATTTT.

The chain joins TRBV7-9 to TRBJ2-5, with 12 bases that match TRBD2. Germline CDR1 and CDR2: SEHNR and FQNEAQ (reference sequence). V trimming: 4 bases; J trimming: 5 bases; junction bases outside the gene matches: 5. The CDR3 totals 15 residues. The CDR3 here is CASSSSGGEWETQYF. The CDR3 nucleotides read TGTGCCAGCAGCTCTAGCGGGGGGGAGTGGGAGACCCAGTACTTC.

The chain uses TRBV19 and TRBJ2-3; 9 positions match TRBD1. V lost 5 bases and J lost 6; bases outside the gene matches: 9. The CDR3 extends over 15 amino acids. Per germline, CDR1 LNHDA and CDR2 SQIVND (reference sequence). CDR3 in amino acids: CASSGTGTGPDTQYF. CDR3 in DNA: TGTGCCAGTAGTGGGACCGGGACAGGGCCCGATACGCAGTATTTT. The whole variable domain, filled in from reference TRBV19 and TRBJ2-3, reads DGGITQSPKYLFRKEGQNVTLSCEQNLNHDAMYWYRQDPGQGLRLIYYSQIVNDFQKGDIAEGYSVSREKKESFPLTVTSAQKNPTAFYLCASSGTGTGPDTQYFGPGTRLTVL.

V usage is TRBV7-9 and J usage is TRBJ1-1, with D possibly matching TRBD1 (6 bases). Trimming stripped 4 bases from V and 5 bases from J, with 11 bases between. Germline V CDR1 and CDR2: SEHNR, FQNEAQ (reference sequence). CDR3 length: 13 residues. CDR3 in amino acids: CASSSLGGTEAFF. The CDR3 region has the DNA TGTGCCAGCAGCTCTCTAGGGGGAACTGAAGCTTTCTTT. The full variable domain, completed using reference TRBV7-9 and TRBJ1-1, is DTGVSQNPRHKITKRGQNVTFRCDPISEHNRLYWYRQTLGQGPEFLTYFQNEAQLEKSRLLSDRFSAERPKGSFSTLEIQRTEQGDSAMYLCASSSLGGTEAFFGQGTRLTVV.

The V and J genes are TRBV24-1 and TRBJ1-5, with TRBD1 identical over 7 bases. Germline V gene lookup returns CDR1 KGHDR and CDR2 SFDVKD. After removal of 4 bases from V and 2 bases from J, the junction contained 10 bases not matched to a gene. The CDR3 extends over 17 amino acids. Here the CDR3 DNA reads TGTGCCACCAGTGAGGAACAGGGGTGGGTGGGCAATCAGCCCCAGCATTTT. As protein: CATSEEQGWVGNQPQHF.

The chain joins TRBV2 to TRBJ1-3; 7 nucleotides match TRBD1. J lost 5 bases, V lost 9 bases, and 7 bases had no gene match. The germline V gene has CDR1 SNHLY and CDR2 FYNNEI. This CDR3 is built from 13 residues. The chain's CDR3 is CASRTGGRNTIYF. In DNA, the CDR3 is TGTGCCAGTCGGACAGGAGGGCGAAACACCATATATTTT.

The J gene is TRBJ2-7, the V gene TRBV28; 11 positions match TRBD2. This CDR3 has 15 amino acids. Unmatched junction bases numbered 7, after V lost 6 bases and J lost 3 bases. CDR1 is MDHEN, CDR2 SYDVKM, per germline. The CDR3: CASSVAGGKIYEQYF. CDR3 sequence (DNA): TGTGCCAGCAGCGTAGCGGGGGGGAAGATCTACGAGCAGTACTTC.

DNA of the CDR3: TGTGCCAGCAGCCTGACAGGGGCAGGGAATTCACCCCTCCACTTT. Amino acid sequence: CASSLTGAGNSPLHF. The rearrangement uses TRBV11-2 and TRBJ1-6, with 8 positions matching TRBD1. Germline CDR1 reads SGHAT; CDR2 reads FQNNGV. After removal of 5 bases from V and 7 bases from J, the junction contained 7 bases not matched to a gene. This CDR3 has 15 amino acids.

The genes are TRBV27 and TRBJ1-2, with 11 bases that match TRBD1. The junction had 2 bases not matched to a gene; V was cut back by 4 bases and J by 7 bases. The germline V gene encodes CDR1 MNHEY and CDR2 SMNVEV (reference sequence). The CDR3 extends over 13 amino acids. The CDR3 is CASSYGTGGGYTF. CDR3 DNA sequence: TGTGCCAGCAGTTACGGGACAGGGGGTGGCTACACCTTC.

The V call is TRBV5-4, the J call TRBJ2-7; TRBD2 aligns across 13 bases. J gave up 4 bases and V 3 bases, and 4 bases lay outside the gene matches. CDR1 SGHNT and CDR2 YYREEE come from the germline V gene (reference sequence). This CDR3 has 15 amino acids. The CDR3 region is CASSSGTSGIYEQYF. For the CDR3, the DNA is TGTGCCAGCAGCTCCGGGACTAGCGGGATATACGAGCAGTACTTC. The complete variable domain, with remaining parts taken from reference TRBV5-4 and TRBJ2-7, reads ETGVTQSPTHLIKTRGQQVTLRCSSQSGHNTVSWYQQALGQGPQFIFQYYREEENGRGNFPPRFSGLQFPNYSSELNVNALELDDSALYLCASSSGTSGIYEQYFGPGTRLTVT.

The CDR3 sequence: CASRHRGQGNTEAFF. The DNA for the CDR3 is TGTGCCAGCAGGCATAGGGGACAGGGAAACACTGAAGCTTTCTTT. The chain recombines TRBV2 with TRBJ1-1, with 9 bases aligning to TRBD1. With 6 bases clipped from V and 2 bases from J, the junction kept 7 bases outside the gene matches. The CDR3 contains 15 residues. The germline V gene has CDR1 SNHLY and CDR2 FYNNEI. The variable domain in full, with the rest retrieved from reference TRBV2 and TRBJ1-1, is EPEVTQTPSHQVTQMGQEVILRCVPISNHLYFYWYRQILGQKVEFLVSFYNNEISEKSEIFDDQFSVERPDGSNFTLKIRSTKLEDSAMYFCASRHRGQGNTEAFFGQGTRLTVV.

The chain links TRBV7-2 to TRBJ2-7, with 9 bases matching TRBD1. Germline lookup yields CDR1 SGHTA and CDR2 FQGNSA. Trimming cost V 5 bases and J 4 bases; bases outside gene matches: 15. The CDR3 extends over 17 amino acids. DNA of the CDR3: TGTGCCAGCAGCAGAATCGCCGGGACAGGGAGTTTTTACGAGCAGTACTTC. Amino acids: CASSRIAGTGSFYEQYF.

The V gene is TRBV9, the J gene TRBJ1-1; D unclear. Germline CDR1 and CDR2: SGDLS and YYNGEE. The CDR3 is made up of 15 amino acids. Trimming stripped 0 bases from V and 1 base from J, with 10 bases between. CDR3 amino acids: CASSVAGFGNTEAFF. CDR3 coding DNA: TGTGCCAGCAGCGTAGCGGGGTTTGGGAACACTGAAGCTTTCTTT.

CDR3 sequence reads: CASSWEGANSPLHF. The DNA of the CDR3 is TGTGCCAGCAGCTGGGAAGGGGCCAATTCACCCCTCCACTTT. This chain joins TRBV5-6 and TRBJ1-6, with D tentatively TRBD1 (5 bases). Germline CDR1 reads SGHDT; CDR2 reads YYEEEE. Deletions cut 3 bases from V and 7 bases from J, with 11 bases between. The CDR3 has 14 residues.

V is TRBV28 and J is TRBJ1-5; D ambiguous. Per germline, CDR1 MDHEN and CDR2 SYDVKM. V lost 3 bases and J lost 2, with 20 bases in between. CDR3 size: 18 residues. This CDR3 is CASSFIRGVMKGNQPQHF. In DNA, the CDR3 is TGTGCCAGCAGTTTCATCCGGGGTGTCATGAAAGGCAATCAGCCCCAGCATTTT.

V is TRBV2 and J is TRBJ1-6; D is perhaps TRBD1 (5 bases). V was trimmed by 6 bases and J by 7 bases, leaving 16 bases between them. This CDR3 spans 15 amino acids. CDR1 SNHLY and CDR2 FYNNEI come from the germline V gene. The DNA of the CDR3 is TGTGCCAGCAGAGCAGGGATACGCCGGAATTCACCCCTCCACTTT. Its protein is CASRAGIRRNSPLHF.